What follows is one T cell receptor (beta chain) and its context. This sample is drawn from a study of CD8 T cells in Susac syndrome. V lost 4 bases and J lost 7, with 14 bases in between. This CDR3 region has 13 residues. Germline CDR1 is SGHNT and CDR2 is YYREEE (reference sequence). Reverse transcription used roughly 0.45 to 1 ug RNA and random hexamers. TCRdb independently ran MiXCR on the immunoSEQ multiplex PCR reads; one entry per CDR3 protein. The sample carries around 300,000 distinct CDR3 sequences, about 92% recorded once. High-throughput TCR beta sequencing covered peripheral CD8+ and CD4+ T cells. Negative isolation yielded the CD8+ and CD4+ T cells, while FACS enriched the TEMRA cells.

The gene calls are TRBV5-4 and TRBJ1-1, with a tentative D call TRBD1 (5 bases). This receptor was taken from a human donor with multiple sclerosis. The source material was CD4+ T cells from PBMCs. The chain's CDR3 is CASSLGPGREAFF. The CDR3, as DNA: TGTGCCAGCAGCCTGGGACCGGGACGTGAAGCTTTCTTT.